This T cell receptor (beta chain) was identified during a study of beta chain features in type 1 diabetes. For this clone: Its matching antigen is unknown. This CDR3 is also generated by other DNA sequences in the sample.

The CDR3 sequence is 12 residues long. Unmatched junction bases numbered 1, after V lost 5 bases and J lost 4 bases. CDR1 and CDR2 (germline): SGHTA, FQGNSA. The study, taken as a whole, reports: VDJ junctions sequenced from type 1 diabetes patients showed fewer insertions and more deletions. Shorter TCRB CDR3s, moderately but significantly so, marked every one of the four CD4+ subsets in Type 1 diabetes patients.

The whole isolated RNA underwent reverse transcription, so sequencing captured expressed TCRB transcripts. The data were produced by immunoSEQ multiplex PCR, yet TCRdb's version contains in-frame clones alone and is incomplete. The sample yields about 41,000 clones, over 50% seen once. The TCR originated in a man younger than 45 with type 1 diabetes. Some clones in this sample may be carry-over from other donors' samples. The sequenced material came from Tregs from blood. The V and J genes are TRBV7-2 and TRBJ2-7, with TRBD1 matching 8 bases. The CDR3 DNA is TGTGCCAGCAGCCGACAGGGGTACGAGCAGTACTTC. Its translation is CASSRQGYEQYF.